A selection of T cell receptor beta chains follows, all from one sample in a study of blood T cell repertoires in COVID-19. The repertoire was sequenced with immunoSEQ multiplex PCR; TCRdb's copy has only in-frame clones and lacks some. This table has about 490,000 clones, 80% to 90% appearing once. Input material: peripheral blood. Source of these receptors: a human donor in a cohort sampled during active COVID-19. Both conserved end residues are part of each CDR3. Fields, in order: D gene, J gene, clone size, V gene, CDR3 protein, CDR3 DNA. D genes are given only for firm matches. Where a row states a size, it is once, few, many or the class of an expanded clone; other rows omit it.

d_call: NA
j_call: TRBJ2-7
clone_size: NA
v_call: TRBV10-3
cdr3_aa: CAGGRGSDYEQYF
cdr3_nt: TGTGCCGGAGGCAGGGGCTCCGACTACGAGCAGTACTTC

d_call: NA
j_call: TRBJ2-1
clone_size: NA
v_call: TRBV19
cdr3_aa: CASDQGSGSYNEQFF
cdr3_nt: TGTGCCAGTGATCAGGGATCGGGCTCCTACAATGAGCAGTTCTTC

d_call: NA
j_call: TRBJ1-5
clone_size: few
v_call: TRBV2
cdr3_aa: CASAVGGASNQPQHF
cdr3_nt: TGTGCCAGCGCGGTGGGAGGGGCCAGCAATCAGCCCCAGCATTTT

d_call: TRBD1
j_call: TRBJ2-1
clone_size: once
v_call: TRBV28
cdr3_aa: CASSFGHRGYNEQFF
cdr3_nt: TGTGCCAGCAGTTTCGGCCACAGGGGGTACAATGAGCAGTTCTTC

d_call: NA
j_call: TRBJ1-2
clone_size: NA
v_call: TRBV18
cdr3_aa: CASSPGDYGYTF
cdr3_nt: TGTGCCAGCTCACCCGGAGACTATGGCTACACCTTC

d_call: NA
j_call: TRBJ1-1
clone_size: NA
v_call: TRBV7-2
cdr3_aa: CASSLRVGTEAFF
cdr3_nt: TGTGCCAGCAGCTTGAGGGTGGGGACTGAAGCTTTCTTT

d_call: NA
j_call: TRBJ1-3
clone_size: NA
v_call: TRBV5-4
cdr3_aa: CASSSANSGGNTIYF
cdr3_nt: TGTGCCAGCAGCTCGGCAAACTCAGGAGGAAACACCATATATTTT

d_call: NA
j_call: TRBJ2-3
clone_size: NA
v_call: TRBV24-1
cdr3_aa: CATSDGGNPSTDTQYF
cdr3_nt: TGTGCCACCAGTGATGGGGGGAATCCTAGCACAGATACGCAGTATTTT

d_call: NA
j_call: TRBJ1-4
clone_size: NA
v_call: TRBV19
cdr3_aa: CASSPGRWTANEKLFF
cdr3_nt: TGTGCCAGTAGTCCGGGACGGTGGACAGCTAATGAAAAACTGTTTTTT

d_call: TRBD2
j_call: TRBJ2-5
clone_size: NA
v_call: TRBV5-4
cdr3_aa: CASSPLAGVFAQETQYF
cdr3_nt: TGTGCCAGCAGCCCACTAGCGGGAGTTTTCGCCCAAGAGACCCAGTACTTC

d_call: TRBD1
j_call: TRBJ2-1
clone_size: NA
v_call: TRBV27
cdr3_aa: CASSGQGGNEQFF
cdr3_nt: TGTGCCAGCAGCGGACAGGGGGGCAATGAGCAGTTCTTC

d_call: TRBD2
j_call: TRBJ2-7
clone_size: few
v_call: TRBV3-1/TRBV3-2
cdr3_aa: CASSGPTSGPAYEQYF
cdr3_nt: TGTGCCAGCAGCGGGCCGACTAGCGGACCTGCCTACGAGCAGTACTTC

d_call: NA
j_call: TRBJ2-1
clone_size: once
v_call: TRBV20-1
cdr3_aa: CSASGATVSGEQFF
cdr3_nt: TGCAGTGCTAGTGGAGCCACGGTATCGGGTGAGCAGTTCTTC

d_call: NA
j_call: TRBJ2-2
clone_size: NA
v_call: TRBV6-6
cdr3_aa: CASDAGTGLYAGELFF
cdr3_nt: TGTGCCAGCGATGCCGGTACAGGGTTGTACGCCGGGGAGCTGTTTTTT

d_call: TRBD2
j_call: TRBJ2-2
clone_size: NA
v_call: TRBV7-3
cdr3_aa: CASSPTSGRAGELFF
cdr3_nt: TGTGCCAGCAGTCCGACTAGCGGGAGGGCCGGGGAGCTGTTTTTT

d_call: NA
j_call: TRBJ1-1
clone_size: few
v_call: TRBV9
cdr3_aa: CASSPQTENTEAFF
cdr3_nt: TGTGCCAGCAGCCCACAGACAGAGAACACTGAAGCTTTCTTT

d_call: TRBD1
j_call: TRBJ2-5
clone_size: NA
v_call: TRBV7-9
cdr3_aa: CASSPNRGRETQYF
cdr3_nt: TGTGCCAGCAGCCCCAACAGGGGTCGGGAGACCCAGTACTTC

d_call: TRBD1
j_call: TRBJ1-1
clone_size: NA
v_call: TRBV29-1
cdr3_aa: CSPRVPRDRATFRMNTEAFF
cdr3_nt: TGCAGCCCCCGCGTCCCCCGGGACAGGGCAACTTTCCGGATGAACACTGAAGCTTTCTTT

d_call: NA
j_call: TRBJ2-1
clone_size: NA
v_call: TRBV9
cdr3_aa: CASSGGRGGIGNEQFF
cdr3_nt: TGTGCCAGCAGCGGGGGCCGAGGGGGTATTGGTAATGAGCAGTTCTTC

d_call: TRBD1
j_call: TRBJ2-7
clone_size: few
v_call: TRBV5-1
cdr3_aa: CASSSGTGDPEQYF
cdr3_nt: TGCGCCAGCAGCTCCGGGACAGGGGATCCCGAGCAGTACTTC

d_call: TRBD1
j_call: TRBJ1-2
clone_size: NA
v_call: TRBV6-5
cdr3_aa: CASSTLDRAHYGYTF
cdr3_nt: TGTGCCAGCAGTACACTCGACAGGGCCCACTATGGCTACACCTTC

d_call: TRBD1
j_call: TRBJ1-4
clone_size: NA
v_call: TRBV29-1
cdr3_aa: CSVENPGQGYSRREKLFF
cdr3_nt: TGCAGCGTTGAAAATCCGGGACAGGGGTATTCTCGTCGTGAAAAACTGTTTTTT

d_call: NA
j_call: TRBJ1-5
clone_size: NA
v_call: TRBV14
cdr3_aa: CASSQDSSQPQHF
cdr3_nt: TGTGCCAGCAGCCAAGATTCGAGTCAGCCCCAGCATTTT

d_call: NA
j_call: TRBJ2-3
clone_size: NA
v_call: TRBV4-3
cdr3_aa: CASSPSSTDTQYF
cdr3_nt: TGCGCCAGCAGCCCGAGTAGCACAGATACGCAGTATTTT

d_call: NA
j_call: TRBJ2-2
clone_size: NA
v_call: TRBV7-3
cdr3_aa: CASSSRGGTGELFF
cdr3_nt: TGTGCCAGCAGCTCCAGGGGCGGCACCGGGGAGCTGTTTTTT

d_call: NA
j_call: TRBJ1-1
clone_size: few
v_call: TRBV19
cdr3_aa: CASSTLRGNTEAFF
cdr3_nt: TGTGCCAGTAGTACATTGCGGGGAAACACTGAAGCTTTCTTT

d_call: NA
j_call: TRBJ2-1
clone_size: once
v_call: TRBV10-3
cdr3_aa: CAISESGRGLEQFF
cdr3_nt: TGTGCCATCAGTGAGTCCGGTAGGGGTCTTGAGCAGTTCTTC